This passage covers 22 T cell receptor beta chains from one sample sequenced in a study of beta chain features in type 1 diabetes. The entirety of the isolated RNA underwent reverse transcription, so expressed TCRB transcripts were sequenced. The method was immunoSEQ multiplex PCR; TCRdb's version includes in-frame clones alone and lacks a portion of them. The data hold 150,000 to 200,000 clones, with approximately 9.9% observed a single time. Sequenced input: central memory CD4+ T cells from blood. These receptors came from a woman between 18 and 29 years old in good health.

This clone was detected a few times. The V gene is TRBV4-3, the J gene TRBJ1-1, with 8 bases lining up with TRBD1. The CDR3 extends over 16 amino acids. With 1 base clipped from V and 1 base from J, the junction kept 5 bases outside the gene matches. From germline, CDR1 is LGHNA and CDR2 YSLEER. The CDR3 DNA follows: TGCGCCAGCAGCCAAGGGACAGGGTTGAAGAACACTGAAGCTTTCTTT. Protein: CASSQGTGLKNTEAFF.

This clone was picked up a small number of times. V gene TRBV18 combines with J gene TRBJ2-2; tentative D call: TRBD2 (6 bases). V was shortened by 2 bases and J by 6 bases, with 10 bases between the two germline ends. The CDR3 runs to 14 residues. Germline-derived CDR1 and CDR2 are KGHSH and LQKENI. The DNA of the CDR3 is TGTGCCAGCTCACCAACCGGGGGATCCGGGGAGCTGTTTTTT. Protein: CASSPTGGSGELFF.

In DNA, the CDR3 is TGTGCCAGCAGCCGGGTACCGGGACAGGCAGTAGGCTACACCTTC. Amino acids: CASSRVPGQAVGYTF. This chain uses TRBV4-2 with TRBJ1-2, with TRBD1 identical over 8 bases. The CDR3 spans 15 residues. Losses at the gene ends were 4 bases for V and 8 bases for J; bases not matched to a gene: 12. The germline V gene encodes CDR1 LGHNA and CDR2 YNFKEQ.

This clone turned up a few times. V is TRBV7-9 and J is TRBJ2-5, with TRBD1 as a possible D gene (6 bases). The V gene lost 1 base and the J gene lost 2 bases, with 8 bases spanning the gap. CDR1 and CDR2 from the germline V gene are SEHNR and FQNEAQ (reference sequence). This CDR3 is 14 amino acids long. The CDR3 region is CASSLVRGQETQYF. The CDR3 DNA follows: TGTGCCAGCAGCTTAGTGAGGGGGCAAGAGACCCAGTACTTC.

The rearrangement uses TRBV2 and TRBJ2-5; the D gene is possibly TRBD1 (6 bases). V lost 6 bases and J lost 4, with 15 bases in between. Germline CDR1 reads SNHLY; CDR2 reads FYNNEI. The CDR3 is 14 amino acids. CDR3 residues: CASRATGSRETQYF. CDR3 nucleotide sequence: TGTGCCAGCAGAGCTACAGGGTCCCGAGAGACCCAGTACTTC. Full variable domain (outside the CDR3, taken from reference TRBV2 and TRBJ2-5): EPEVTQTPSHQVTQMGQEVILRCVPISNHLYFYWYRQILGQKVEFLVSFYNNEISEKSEIFDDQFSVERPDGSNFTLKIRSTKLEDSAMYFCASRATGSRETQYFGPGTRLLVL.

This rearrangement joins TRBV2 to TRBJ2-2; TRBD2 aligns across 8 bases. From germline, CDR1 is SNHLY and CDR2 FYNNEI. This CDR3 region has 14 residues. J gave up 4 bases and V 6 bases, and 4 bases lay outside the gene matches. The CDR3 region is CASRVAGTTGELFF. DNA for the CDR3: TGTGCCAGCAGGGTAGCGGGAACCACCGGGGAGCTGTTTTTT.

This clone was seen only a few times. This chain uses TRBV4-3 with TRBJ2-1; D is possibly TRBD1 (5 bases). V lost 0 bases, J lost 6 bases, and 15 bases lay in between. Germline CDR1 reads LGHNA; CDR2 reads YSLEER. The CDR3 contains 16 residues. CDR3 bases: TGCGCCAGCAGCCAAGATAGGGCAGGGCTTCTCAATGAGCAGTTCTTC. Translating gives CASSQDRAGLLNEQFF.

The rearrangement uses TRBV6-6 and TRBJ2-1; 13 bases map to TRBD2. CDR3 size: 15 residues. V shed 4 bases, J shed 5 bases, and the junction held 2 bases outside the gene matches. Germline V gives CDR1 MNHNY, CDR2 SVGAGI (reference sequence). The DNA of the CDR3 is TGTGCCAGCAGTTGGACTAGCGGGGGCAACAATGAGCAGTTCTTC. Amino acid sequence: CASSWTSGGNNEQFF.

This clone showed up just a few times. This chain links TRBV7-8 with TRBJ2-3, with 13 bases lining up with TRBD2. This CDR3 has 16 amino acids. With V trimmed by 8 bases and J by 1 base, 6 bases remained unmatched. CDR1 and CDR2 from the germline V gene are SGHVS and FQNEAQ. CDR3 protein: CASLLAGGPGTDTQYF. CDR3 bases: TGTGCCAGCTTACTAGCGGGGGGGCCGGGCACAGATACGCAGTATTTT. The entire variable domain, with the rest obtained from reference TRBV7-8 and TRBJ2-3, is as follows: GAGVSQSPRYKVAKRGQDVALRCDPISGHVSLFWYQQALGQGPEFLTYFQNEAQLDKSGLPSDRFFAERPEGSVSTLKIQRTQQEDSAVYLCASLLAGGPGTDTQYFGPGTRLTVL.

The chain couples TRBV9 to TRBJ1-6, with D tentatively TRBD1 (5 bases). There are 14 residues in the CDR3. V was cut by 4 bases and J by 7 bases, with 12 bases left in between. CDR1 and CDR2 (germline): SGDLS, YYNGEE. Here the CDR3 reads CASSSGEGNSPLHF. The CDR3 nucleotides read TGTGCCAGCAGCAGCGGGGAGGGGAATTCACCCCTCCACTTT. Full variable domain (remainder filled in from reference TRBV9 and TRBJ1-6): DSGVTQTPKHLITATGQRVTLRCSPRSGDLSVYWYQQSLDQGLQFLIQYYNGEERAKGNILERFSAQQFPDLHSELNLSSLELGDSALYFCASSSGEGNSPLHFGNGTRLTVT.

The chain links TRBV19 to TRBJ1-2; 9 nucleotides match TRBD1. CDR3 length: 14 residues. Germline values: CDR1 LNHDA, CDR2 SQIVND (reference sequence). With 6 bases clipped from V and 3 bases from J, the junction kept 5 bases outside the gene matches. The CDR3 is CASRNRDRDYGYTF. The DNA of the CDR3 is TGTGCCAGTAGGAACCGGGACAGGGACTATGGCTACACCTTC.

The J gene is TRBJ1-2, the V gene TRBV2; 7 nucleotides line up with TRBD1. Germline CDR1 is SNHLY and CDR2 is FYNNEI. The V gene end was trimmed by 7 bases and the J gene end by 6 bases; junction bases not matched to a gene: 11. The CDR3 covers 14 residues. CDR3 DNA sequence: TGTGCCAGCACCCGAGGGGGCAGGGACGATGGCTACACCTTC. Protein sequence: CASTRGGRDDGYTF.

This clone occurred a few times. The chain combines TRBV5-1 with TRBJ1-1; D is possibly TRBD1 (5 bases). Germline CDR1 and CDR2: SGHRS and YFSETQ. The CDR3 is 14 amino acids. Trimming left V 0 bases short and J 7 bases short, with 13 bases between. The CDR3 loop reads CASSLVGGDHEAFF. The CDR3 DNA is TGCGCCAGCAGCTTGGTTGGGGGGGACCATGAAGCTTTCTTT.

The chain joins TRBV10-3 to TRBJ2-2; 9 nucleotides align to TRBD1. CDR1 and CDR2 (germline): ENHRY, SYGVKD. This CDR3 is 14 amino acids long. Unmatched junction bases numbered 5, after V lost 10 bases and J lost 2 bases. CDR3 residues: CATRTGDNTGELFF. The DNA of the CDR3 is TGTGCCACCAGGACAGGGGATAACACCGGGGAGCTGTTTTTT.

The V and J genes are TRBV27 and TRBJ2-7; TRBD1 is a possible D gene (7 bases). Looked up from germline, CDR1 is MNHEY and CDR2 is SMNVEV (reference sequence). Trimming shortened V by 6 bases and J by 0 bases, and 15 bases separated the two germline ends. The CDR3 covers 15 residues. In DNA, the CDR3 is TGTGCCAGCAGCGAACGGCAGGGGGGCTCCTACGAGCAGTACTTC. This sequence encodes CASSERQGGSYEQYF.

This clone came up a few times. CDR3: CASSPQSRVHEKLFF. The CDR3 bases are TGTGCCAGCTCACCACAAAGCAGGGTCCATGAAAAACTGTTTTTT. The chain carries TRBV18 and TRBJ1-4; a possible D gene is TRBD1 (5 bases). The CDR3 is 15 amino acids. Trimming stripped 1 base from V and 6 bases from J, with 12 bases between. CDR1 is KGHSH, CDR2 LQKENI, per germline.

This clone came up a few times. This rearrangement joins TRBV30 to TRBJ1-3; the match to TRBD1 covers 8 bases. The trim removed 2 bases at V and 2 bases at J, leaving 5 bases unmatched. CDR1 and CDR2 (germline): GTSNPN, SVGIG (reference sequence). This CDR3 spans 15 amino acids. Here the CDR3 reads CAWSFPDRAGNTIYF. The CDR3 nucleotides are TGTGCCTGGAGTTTCCCGGACAGGGCTGGAAACACCATATATTTT.

This sequence joins TRBV11-2 and TRBJ1-5; D possibly corresponds to TRBD1 (5 bases). The CDR3 is 14 residues long. Between the trimmed V and J ends, which lost 2 bases and 7 bases, there was a span of 12 bases. CDR1 SGHAT and CDR2 FQNNGV come from the germline V gene. The CDR3 region has the DNA TGTGCCAGCAGCTTACAGGGACTGGGCCAGCCCCAGCATTTT. As protein: CASSLQGLGQPQHF.

This clone has a handful of counts. The chain carries TRBV4-3 and TRBJ1-5; D gene unclear. V was trimmed by 0 bases and J by 5 bases, leaving 14 bases between them. Germline CDR1 reads LGHNA; CDR2 reads YSLEER. This CDR3 contains 16 residues. The CDR3 nucleotides are TGCGCCAGCAGCCAAGATCGCGCAGGCCCTTATCAGCCCCAGCATTTT. This encodes CASSQDRAGPYQPQHF.

This clone has only a few counts. This sequence joins TRBV6-6 and TRBJ2-7, with 10 bases aligning to TRBD2. The CDR3 consists of 13 residues. J gave up 5 bases and V 6 bases, and 4 bases lay outside the gene matches. Germline assignment: CDR1 MNHNY and CDR2 SVGAGI (reference sequence). The CDR3: CASRGLAFNEQYF. Written as DNA, the CDR3 is TGTGCCAGCAGGGGACTAGCGTTCAACGAGCAGTACTTC.

Only a few counts were recorded for this clone. This chain connects TRBV10-3 to TRBJ2-3; 8 bases map to TRBD1. This CDR3 has 14 residues. Trimming took 9 bases from V and 2 from J; bases not matched to a gene: 7. Germline V gene data show CDR1 as ENHRY and CDR2 as SYGVKD. The CDR3 loop reads CAIRRQGNTDTQYF. The CDR3 DNA follows: TGTGCCATACGGCGACAGGGGAACACAGATACGCAGTATTTT.

The chain has TRBV5-1 and TRBJ2-7, with TRBD1 as a possible D gene (6 bases). Per germline, CDR1 SGHRS and CDR2 YFSETQ. Trimming took off 4 bases at V and 4 bases at J, with 21 bases between the two ends. The CDR3 sequence is 16 residues long. CDR3 nucleotide sequence: TGCGCCAGCAGCGGAGGCCCCCAGGGGATAGAGTACGAGCAGTACTTC. Protein product: CASSGGPQGIEYEQYF. Together with reference TRBV5-1 and TRBJ2-7, the CDR3 gives the full variable domain: KAGVTQTPRYLIKTRGQQVTLSCSPISGHRSVSWYQQTPGQGLQFLFEYFSETQRNKGNFPGRFSGRQFSNSRSEMNVSTLELGDSALYLCASSGGPQGIEYEQYFGPGTRLTVT.